This T cell receptor (beta chain) stems from a study of response to subunit inactivated influenza vaccine. This clonotype came up a few times. The CDR3 sequence is 15 residues long. V was pared by 0 bases and J by 6 bases, with 15 bases between. The germline V gene encodes CDR1 LGHNA and CDR2 YSLEER. Using its own MiXCR run on the RT-PCR reads, TCRdb lists one record per CDR3 protein. The repertoire holds about 500,000 distinct CDR3 sequences, around 7.7% seen once, with about an eighth in the top ten. The sequences come from PBMCs from blood, collected around 25 months after vaccination. The sequence was collected from a man aged 50 to 69 who received an inactivated influenza vaccine. V and J are TRBV4-3 and TRBJ2-7; D unresolved. CDR3 nucleotide sequence: TGCGCCAGCAGCCAAGAATGGCAGGAGTCATCCGAGCAGTACTTC. As protein: CASSQEWQESSEQYF.